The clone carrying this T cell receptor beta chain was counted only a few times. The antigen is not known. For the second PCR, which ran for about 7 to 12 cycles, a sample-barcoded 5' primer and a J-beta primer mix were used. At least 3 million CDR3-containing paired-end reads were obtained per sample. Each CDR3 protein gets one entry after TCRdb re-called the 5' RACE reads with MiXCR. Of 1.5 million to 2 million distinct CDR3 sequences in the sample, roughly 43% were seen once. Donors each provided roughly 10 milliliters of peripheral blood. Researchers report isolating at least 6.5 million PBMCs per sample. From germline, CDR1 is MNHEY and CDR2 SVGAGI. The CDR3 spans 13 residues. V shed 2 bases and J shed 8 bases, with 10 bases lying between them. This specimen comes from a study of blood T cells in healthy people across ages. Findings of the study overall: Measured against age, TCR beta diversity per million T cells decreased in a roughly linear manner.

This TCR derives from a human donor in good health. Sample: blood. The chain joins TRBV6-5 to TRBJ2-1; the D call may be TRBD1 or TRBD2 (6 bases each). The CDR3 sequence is CASSYNGGDEQFF. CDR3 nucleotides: TGTGCCAGCAGTTACAACGGGGGCGATGAGCAGTTCTTC.